Following are 13 T cell receptor beta chains from one sample sequenced in a study of control samples from healthy donors and cancer patients. The data were produced by immunoSEQ multiplex PCR, yet TCRdb's version contains in-frame clones alone and is incomplete. The sample lists about 160,000 clones; over 90% were seen once. Sequenced sample: blood. Receptors originate from a woman younger than 45 in good health.

This chain links TRBV10-3 with TRBJ2-1; TRBD2 aligns across 11 bases. Trimming removed 6 bases from V and 2 bases from J; junction bases left unmatched: 3. The germline gives CDR1 ENHRY, CDR2 SYGVKD. The CDR3 is made up of 15 amino acids. The CDR3 sequence is CAISPLAGAYNEQFF. The DNA of the CDR3 is TGTGCCATCAGCCCACTAGCGGGGGCCTACAATGAGCAGTTCTTC.

J is TRBJ2-1 and V is TRBV18; 7 nucleotides line up with TRBD1. The V and J ends lost 4 bases and 6 bases, in that order; junction bases with no gene match: 9. Germline CDR1 reads KGHSH; CDR2 reads LQKENI. The CDR3 is 15 amino acids. The CDR3 loop reads CASSRTGVLGNEQFF. DNA of the CDR3: TGTGCCAGCTCACGAACAGGGGTGCTAGGCAATGAGCAGTTCTTC.

This chain connects TRBV7-2 to TRBJ1-5, with a tentative D call TRBD1 (5 bases). This CDR3 region has 14 residues. The V end was cut by 5 bases, the J end by 6 bases, with 14 bases between. The germline CDR1 and CDR2 sequences are SGHTA and FQGNSA. The CDR3 spells CASSLRGFAQPQHF. The CDR3 bases are TGTGCCAGCAGCCTTAGGGGATTTGCTCAGCCCCAGCATTTT.

In its sample, this clone was seen once. This sequence joins TRBV4-1 and TRBJ1-6; possibly TRBD1 for D (5 bases). CDR3 length: 14 amino acids. Germline V CDR1 and CDR2: MGHRA, YSYEKL. The ends were cut back, 0 bases at V and 10 bases at J, with 10 bases in the middle. In nucleotides, the CDR3 is TGCGCCAGCAGCCAAGAGGCAGGGTGGTCACCCCTCCACTTT. Encoded protein: CASSQEAGWSPLHF.

The V and J genes are TRBV24-1 and TRBJ2-1, with D perhaps TRBD2 (5 bases). V lost 10 bases and J lost 3, with 12 bases in between. The CDR3 is made up of 13 amino acids. Germline values: CDR1 KGHDR, CDR2 SFDVKD. In DNA form, the CDR3 reads TGTGCCACGAGCCGGGATAGCTACAATGAGCAGTTCTTC. Residues: CATSRDSYNEQFF.

The V call is TRBV15, the J call TRBJ2-5; TRBD1 aligns across 8 bases. The germline V gene has CDR1 LNHNV and CDR2 YYDKDF (reference sequence). CDR3 length: 15 amino acids. The V gene end was trimmed by 3 bases and the J gene end by 5 bases; junction bases not matched to a gene: 8. The CDR3 loop is CATSSGQGWGETQYF. The CDR3 bases are TGTGCCACCAGCAGTGGACAGGGATGGGGGGAGACCCAGTACTTC.

The chain has TRBV18 and TRBJ1-1; weak D call: TRBD1 (5 bases). This CDR3 has 16 residues. Germline CDR1 reads KGHSH; CDR2 reads LQKENI. Trimming shortened V by 4 bases and J by 0 bases, and 15 bases separated the two germline ends. CDR3 coding DNA: TGTGCCAGCTCACAAACCTGGACATCCATGAACACTGAAGCTTTCTTT. Its protein is CASSQTWTSMNTEAFF.

This chain joins TRBV3-1 (or the pseudogene TRBV3-2) and TRBJ2-1; D may be TRBD1 or TRBD2 (5 bases each). The CDR3 length is 15 residues. Germline V CDR1 and CDR2: LGHDT, YNNKEL (reference sequence). V lost 4 bases to trimming and J lost 9 bases, with 19 bases between them. CDR3 amino acids: CASSPWDLLYGEQFF. As DNA, the CDR3 is TGTGCCAGCAGCCCCTGGGACCTATTGTACGGTGAGCAGTTCTTC.

V and J are TRBV30 and TRBJ2-5, with TRBD2 matching over 12 bases. CDR1 and CDR2 from the germline V gene are GTSNPN and SVGIG (reference sequence). There are 17 residues in the CDR3. V shed 1 base and J 7 bases; nucleotides not matched to a gene: 13. Written as DNA, the CDR3 is TGTGCCTGGAGTGCTACGTCGACTAGCGGGGGCCTAGGGACCCAGTACTTC. This encodes CAWSATSTSGGLGTQYF.

In its sample, this clone was seen once. The chain combines TRBV2 with TRBJ1-5; D call uncertain. The CDR3 has 13 amino acids. The V and J ends lost 1 base and 9 bases respectively, with 10 bases between them. CDR1 is SNHLY and CDR2 is FYNNEI in the germline V gene. CDR3 in amino acids: CASSEGVRWPQHF. CDR3 sequence (DNA): TGTGCCAGCAGTGAAGGGGTCCGTTGGCCCCAGCATTTT.

The chain employs TRBV11-2 and TRBJ1-1; D unresolved. The CDR3 runs to 13 residues. V lost 1 base to trimming and J lost 4 bases, with 7 bases between them. Germline V gives CDR1 SGHAT, CDR2 FQNNGV. The CDR3 sequence: CASSLGVGTEAFF. Here the CDR3 DNA reads TGTGCCAGCAGCTTAGGGGTGGGCACTGAAGCTTTCTTT.

V is TRBV9 and J is TRBJ2-5; D perhaps matches TRBD1 (6 bases). Germline loops: CDR1 SGDLS, CDR2 YYNGEE. The CDR3 contains 15 residues. The V gene lost 0 bases and the J gene lost 4 bases, with 13 bases spanning the gap. DNA of the CDR3: TGTGCCAGCAGCGTAGCGGACAGCCAGGCAGAGACCCAGTACTTC. It encodes CASSVADSQAETQYF.

The chain is built from TRBV10-3 and TRBJ2-1; D unresolved. The CDR3 is 14 amino acids. The germline gives CDR1 ENHRY, CDR2 SYGVKD. V was cut by 2 bases and J by 1 base, with 6 bases left in between. In nucleotides, the CDR3 is TGTGCCATCAGTGAGGTACAGTCCTACAATGAGCAGTTCTTC. This encodes CAISEVQSYNEQFF.